A selection of T cell receptor beta chains follows, all from one sample in a study of blood T cell repertoires in COVID-19. Here immunoSEQ multiplex PCR was the method, and the copy in TCRdb shows in-frame clones only, minus some. The sample has around 270,000 clones; 80% to 90% are singletons. The source material was PBMCs or T cells enriched from blood (not recorded which). The source is a woman in her twenties or thirties who had recovered from COVID-19. CDR3s include the opening cysteine and the closing phenylalanine or tryptophan. D genes are given only for firm matches. Clone size, where shown, is once, few, many, or a class for clones that have expanded.

TRBJ2-7 NA TRBV6-5 NA TGTGCCAGCAGTTACGGGAAGGGAGGCGTCGAGCAGTACTTC CASSYGKGGVEQYF
TRBJ1-2 TRBD1 TRBV29-1 NA TGCAGCGTCGCGACAGGGGACCTCTATGGCTACACCTTC CSVATGDLYGYTF
TRBJ1-1 NA TRBV10-3 NA TGTGCCATCAGTGACGTCAGGGTGAACACTGAAGCTTTCTTT CAISDVRVNTEAFF
TRBJ1-2 TRBD1 TRBV6-5 NA TGTGCCAGCAGTTACAGTGGACAGGGGGGCTATGGCTACACCTTC CASSYSGQGGYGYTF
TRBJ1-2 NA TRBV29-1 NA TGCAGCGTTGATGTAGACCAGAGGGAATATGGCTACACCTTC CSVDVDQREYGYTF
TRBJ2-7 TRBD2 TRBV2 few TGTGCCAGCAGTTTCCCTAGCGGATCCTACGAGCAGTACTTC CASSFPSGSYEQYF
TRBJ1-5 NA TRBV28 few TGTGCCAGCAGTTTCGATCAGCCCCAGCATTTT CASSFDQPQHF
TRBJ2-5 NA TRBV29-1 NA TGCAGCGTTCGAGGGAGGATCCAAGAGACCCAGTACTTC CSVRGRIQETQYF
TRBJ1-1 TRBD1 TRBV10-3 NA TGTGCCATCAGTGATACAGGGGGGAACACTGAAGCTTTCTTT CAISDTGGNTEAFF
TRBJ2-3 TRBD2 TRBV5-4 once TGTGCCAGCAGCTTGGGGACTAGCGGGGGGATAGATACGCAGTATTTT CASSLGTSGGIDTQYF
TRBJ1-6 TRBD1 TRBV30 many TGTGCCTGGAGTAGAACTGGGACAGTGAATTCACCCCTCCACTTT CAWSRTGTVNSPLHF
TRBJ2-7 NA TRBV7-8 NA TGTGCCAGCAGCTCTGGGGTGGGGGCTAAATACGAGCAGTACTTC CASSSGVGAKYEQYF
TRBJ1-1 NA TRBV5-4 NA TGTGCCAGCAGCTCGCCCCCGGGTCCCGAAGCTTTCTTT CASSSPPGPEAFF
TRBJ2-1 TRBD2 TRBV2 NA TGTGCCAGCAGGACGGGGCTAGCGGGAAGTAATGAGCAGTTCTTC CASRTGLAGSNEQFF
TRBJ2-5 NA TRBV5-1 NA TGCGCCAGCAGCGGCGGTGGGCAAGAGACCCAGTACTTC CASSGGGQETQYF
TRBJ2-7 NA TRBV28 NA TGTGCCACCCTGAGCCCCGCCTACGAGCAGTACTTC CATLSPAYEQYF
TRBJ1-1 NA TRBV7-8 NA TGTGCCAGCAGCTTAGGAAGCTCACTGATGAACACTGAAGCTTTCTTT CASSLGSSLMNTEAFF
TRBJ2-2 TRBD2 TRBV27 NA TGTGCCAGCAGATTAACTAGCGGGGGGAACACCGGGGAGCTGTTTTTT CASRLTSGGNTGELFF
TRBJ1-5 NA TRBV28 NA TGTGCCAGCATTCGCCGCAGGTTGACCGCCAGCAATCAGCCCCAGCATTTT CASIRRRLTASNQPQHF
TRBJ1-1 NA TRBV29-1 NA TGCAGCGTTACCAGGGTGGCTGAAGCTTTCTTT CSVTRVAEAFF
TRBJ1-5 NA TRBV6-5 NA TGTGCCAGCAGACGCCCGGGGCAGCCCCAGCATTTT CASRRPGQPQHF
TRBJ1-1 NA TRBV19 NA TGTGCCAGTAGTAGGCAGGGCATAGGTTCAAACACTGAAGCTTTCTTT CASSRQGIGSNTEAFF
TRBJ2-2 TRBD1 TRBV2 once TGTGCCAGCATGGGACAGGGGCTAGACACCGGGGAGCTGTTTTTT CASMGQGLDTGELFF
TRBJ1-1 NA TRBV30 NA TGTGCCTGGAGTGAAGTAAGGGGCACTGAAGCTTTCTTT CAWSEVRGTEAFF